The rows below give T cell receptor beta chains drawn from one sample of a study of CD8+ T cells in alopecia areata. This table comes from immunoSEQ multiplex PCR, and its TCRdb copy is limited to in-frame clones, with some not included. Among around 120,000 clones, under 40% were seen once, and the ten largest hold 3.1%. The sample consisted of CD4+ T cells sorted from blood. The receptor source for this set is a human donor with alopecia areata. Each CDR3 is given with its conserved first and last residue. Each record gives: J gene, clone size, D gene, V gene, CDR3 protein, CDR3 DNA. D genes are given only for firm matches. Not all rows give a size; the values are once, few, many and, for expanded clones, a class.

J gene: TRBJ2-5
clone size: few
D gene: NA
V gene: TRBV20-1
CDR3 protein: CSALEQTQYF
CDR3 DNA: TGCAGTGCCCTAGAACAGACCCAGTACTTC

J gene: TRBJ1-1
clone size: few
D gene: NA
V gene: TRBV29-1
CDR3 protein: CSVGQANTEAFF
CDR3 DNA: TGCAGCGTTGGACAGGCTAACACTGAAGCTTTCTTT

J gene: TRBJ2-1
clone size: NA
D gene: NA
V gene: TRBV30
CDR3 protein: CAWGTLDEQFF
CDR3 DNA: TGTGCCTGGGGGACATTGGATGAGCAGTTCTTC

J gene: TRBJ1-2
clone size: NA
D gene: NA
V gene: TRBV29-1
CDR3 protein: CSGTGRYGYTF
CDR3 DNA: TGCAGCGGGACTGGCCGGTATGGCTACACCTTC

J gene: TRBJ1-2
clone size: NA
D gene: NA
V gene: TRBV5-6
CDR3 protein: CASSLGTEAYGYTF
CDR3 DNA: TGTGCCAGCAGCTTGGGGACAGAGGCCTATGGCTACACCTTC

J gene: TRBJ1-2
clone size: few
D gene: TRBD1
V gene: TRBV29-1
CDR3 protein: CSADAGQGYGYTF
CDR3 DNA: TGCAGCGCCGACGCGGGACAGGGGTATGGCTACACCTTC

J gene: TRBJ1-5
clone size: NA
D gene: NA
V gene: TRBV27
CDR3 protein: CASSRGVGNQPQHF
CDR3 DNA: TGTGCCAGCTCTAGGGGGGTTGGCAATCAGCCCCAGCATTTT

J gene: TRBJ2-7
clone size: few
D gene: TRBD1
V gene: TRBV29-1
CDR3 protein: CSVEKTGGQGEQYF
CDR3 DNA: TGCAGCGTTGAGAAGACAGGGGGACAGGGCGAGCAGTACTTC

J gene: TRBJ2-7
clone size: NA
D gene: TRBD2
V gene: TRBV2
CDR3 protein: CASRRGLASNEQYF
CDR3 DNA: TGTGCCAGCAGGCGGGGACTAGCGTCCAACGAGCAGTACTTC

J gene: TRBJ2-7
clone size: few
D gene: NA
V gene: TRBV19
CDR3 protein: CASGPNEQYF
CDR3 DNA: TGTGCCAGTGGACCCAACGAGCAGTACTTC

J gene: TRBJ2-3
clone size: few
D gene: TRBD2
V gene: TRBV9
CDR3 protein: CASSGRSSGEGTDTQYF
CDR3 DNA: TGTGCCAGCAGCGGACGGAGTAGCGGGGAAGGCACAGATACGCAGTATTTT

J gene: TRBJ1-3
clone size: few
D gene: NA
V gene: TRBV28
CDR3 protein: CASSLPSSEDTIYF
CDR3 DNA: TGTGCCAGCAGTTTACCGTCAAGCGAGGACACCATATATTTT

J gene: TRBJ1-2
clone size: NA
D gene: NA
V gene: TRBV23-1
CDR3 protein: CASSHWGEAGRNWGYTF
CDR3 DNA: TGCGCCAGCAGTCATTGGGGTGAGGCGGGGAGGAACTGGGGCTACACCTTC

J gene: TRBJ2-5
clone size: few
D gene: NA
V gene: TRBV4-2
CDR3 protein: CASSQVFQETQYF
CDR3 DNA: TGTGCCAGCAGCCAAGTCTTTCAAGAGACCCAGTACTTC

J gene: TRBJ2-5
clone size: NA
D gene: NA
V gene: TRBV5-1
CDR3 protein: CASSLSGEETQYF
CDR3 DNA: TGCGCCAGCAGCTTGTCGGGGGAAGAGACCCAGTACTTC

J gene: TRBJ2-1
clone size: NA
D gene: TRBD2
V gene: TRBV30
CDR3 protein: CAWSPRGLAGGPEQFF
CDR3 DNA: TGTGCCTGGAGTCCCCGGGGACTAGCGGGAGGGCCGGAGCAGTTCTTC

J gene: TRBJ2-5
clone size: NA
D gene: NA
V gene: TRBV30
CDR3 protein: CAWSDEGKTQYF
CDR3 DNA: TGTGCCTGGAGTGATGAGGGAAAGACCCAGTACTTC

J gene: TRBJ1-1
clone size: few
D gene: NA
V gene: TRBV29-1
CDR3 protein: CSVEKVWGNTEAFF
CDR3 DNA: TGCAGCGTTGAAAAGGTGTGGGGGAACACTGAAGCTTTCTTT

J gene: TRBJ2-3
clone size: few
D gene: NA
V gene: TRBV2
CDR3 protein: CASRRGTVLYF
CDR3 DNA: TGTGCCAGCAGACGCGGGACTGTCTTGTATTTT

J gene: TRBJ1-2
clone size: few
D gene: NA
V gene: TRBV30
CDR3 protein: CAWSTALGYGYTF
CDR3 DNA: TGTGCCTGGAGTACTGCACTGGGCTATGGCTACACCTTC

J gene: TRBJ2-1
clone size: few
D gene: NA
V gene: TRBV9
CDR3 protein: CASTRSLSYNEQFF
CDR3 DNA: TGTGCCAGCACCCGGAGCCTGTCCTACAATGAGCAGTTCTTC

J gene: TRBJ2-3
clone size: NA
D gene: NA
V gene: TRBV7-9
CDR3 protein: CASCRSLSSTDTQYF
CDR3 DNA: TGTGCCAGCTGCAGGTCCCTATCTTCCACAGATACGCAGTATTTT

J gene: TRBJ1-2
clone size: NA
D gene: NA
V gene: TRBV20-1
CDR3 protein: CSAAGYGYTF
CDR3 DNA: TGCAGTGCCGCTGGCTATGGCTACACCTTC

J gene: TRBJ1-2
clone size: NA
D gene: NA
V gene: TRBV30
CDR3 protein: CAWSPWTGSYGYTF
CDR3 DNA: TGTGCCTGGAGCCCCTGGACCGGGAGCTATGGCTACACCTTC

J gene: TRBJ1-6
clone size: NA
D gene: TRBD1
V gene: TRBV5-4
CDR3 protein: CASSLGQGRGNSPLHF
CDR3 DNA: TGTGCCAGCAGCTTGGGACAGGGCAGAGGGAATTCACCCCTCCACTTT

J gene: TRBJ1-5
clone size: few
D gene: TRBD1
V gene: TRBV6-5
CDR3 protein: CASSSGQGGKPQHF
CDR3 DNA: TGTGCCAGCAGTTCCGGACAGGGGGGGAAGCCCCAGCATTTT

J gene: TRBJ2-7
clone size: NA
D gene: TRBD1
V gene: TRBV28
CDR3 protein: CASSSRQGRYEQYF
CDR3 DNA: TGTGCCAGCAGTTCGCGACAGGGGAGGTACGAGCAGTACTTC

J gene: TRBJ2-7
clone size: few
D gene: NA
V gene: TRBV5-6
CDR3 protein: CASSLDDYIEYF
CDR3 DNA: TGTGCCAGCAGCTTGGACGACTATATTGAGTACTTC

J gene: TRBJ1-5
clone size: NA
D gene: TRBD1
V gene: TRBV29-1
CDR3 protein: CSVRDRGRGQPQHF
CDR3 DNA: TGCAGCGTTAGGGACAGAGGACGCGGTCAGCCCCAGCATTTT

J gene: TRBJ2-7
clone size: NA
D gene: TRBD2
V gene: TRBV9
CDR3 protein: CASSGSGRSSYEQYF
CDR3 DNA: TGTGCCAGCAGCGGTAGCGGGAGGTCCTCCTACGAGCAGTACTTC

J gene: TRBJ2-7
clone size: NA
D gene: TRBD1
V gene: TRBV28
CDR3 protein: CASRLGQGAWYF
CDR3 DNA: TGTGCCAGCAGACTGGGACAGGGGGCCTGGTACTTC

J gene: TRBJ2-7
clone size: NA
D gene: NA
V gene: TRBV2
CDR3 protein: CASSVGQPGGYEQYF
CDR3 DNA: TGTGCCAGCAGTGTAGGTCAGCCCGGGGGATACGAGCAGTACTTC

J gene: TRBJ2-7
clone size: NA
D gene: NA
V gene: TRBV6-5
CDR3 protein: CASSSYYEQYF
CDR3 DNA: TGTGCCAGCAGTTCCTACTACGAGCAGTACTTC

J gene: TRBJ2-2
clone size: NA
D gene: TRBD2
V gene: TRBV6-5
CDR3 protein: CASSYPRGLAAGELFF
CDR3 DNA: TGTGCCAGCAGTTATCCTAGGGGACTAGCGGCCGGGGAGCTGTTTTTT

J gene: TRBJ1-1
clone size: once
D gene: NA
V gene: TRBV30
CDR3 protein: CAWSQQSNTEAFF
CDR3 DNA: TGTGCCTGGAGTCAGCAGTCGAACACTGAAGCTTTCTTT

J gene: TRBJ1-2
clone size: few
D gene: NA
V gene: TRBV9
CDR3 protein: CASSVGGRAYGYTF
CDR3 DNA: TGTGCCAGCAGCGTTGGAGGCAGGGCCTATGGCTACACCTTC

J gene: TRBJ2-7
clone size: few
D gene: TRBD2
V gene: TRBV27
CDR3 protein: CASRRQGLAGTYEQYF
CDR3 DNA: TGTGCCAGCCGCCGCCAGGGACTAGCGGGCACCTACGAGCAGTACTTC

J gene: TRBJ2-7
clone size: few
D gene: NA
V gene: TRBV18
CDR3 protein: CASSPYTDYEQYF
CDR3 DNA: TGTGCCAGCTCACCTTATACTGACTACGAGCAGTACTTC